These 18 T cell receptor beta chains originate from one sample sequenced in a study of T cells after yellow fever vaccination. Each CDR3 protein gets one entry after TCRdb re-called the 5' RACE reads with MiXCR. This sample has 20,000 to 25,000 distinct CDR3 sequences, with 4% to 6% found just once. Sample: PBMCs, either bulk or a sorted T-cell subset (CD4+, CD8+, memory, or dextramer-sorted; not recorded which), taken 45 days after the first yellow fever vaccination. All receptors come from a man aged 18-30 years who received the YFV17D yellow fever vaccine.

This clonotype is medium-sized within its sample. This chain connects TRBV7-6 to TRBJ2-5; no clear D gene. The germline V gene has CDR1 SGHVS and CDR2 FNYEAQ. The V and J ends lost 1 base and 4 bases respectively, with 10 bases between them. CDR3 length: 14 residues. CDR3 nucleotides: TGTGCCAGCAGCTTAGAGGTAGATGGAGAGACCCAGTACTTC. Translated, it gives CASSLEVDGETQYF.

This clonotype was recorded at least ten times. The V gene is TRBV7-9, the J gene TRBJ2-3; D tentatively reads TRBD1 or TRBD2 (5 bases each). Germline V lookup: CDR1 SEHNR, CDR2 FQNEAQ (reference sequence). The V gene lost 4 bases and the J gene lost 0 bases, with 8 bases spanning the gap. The CDR3 contains 14 residues. For the CDR3, the DNA is TGTGCCAGCAGCTGGGACCTAAGCACAGATACGCAGTATTTT. Protein: CASSWDLSTDTQYF.

This clonotype has a count of ten or more. The chain recombines TRBV20-1 with TRBJ1-5; no clear D. Between the trimmed V and J ends, which lost 1 base and 5 bases, there was a span of 6 bases. This CDR3 contains 12 residues. Germline CDR1 reads DFQATT; CDR2 reads SNEGSKA (reference sequence). The CDR3 sequence: CSARGYDQPQHF. The CDR3 DNA is TGCAGTGCTAGAGGGTATGATCAGCCCCAGCATTTT.

Many counts were recorded for this clonotype. The chain combines TRBV28 with TRBJ1-6; the match to TRBD1 covers 10 bases. The CDR3 length is 15 residues. The germline V gene has CDR1 MDHEN and CDR2 SYDVKM. With 3 bases clipped from V and 6 bases from J, the junction kept 2 bases outside the gene matches. CDR3 region: CASSLGTGVNSPLHF. The CDR3 coding sequence is TGTGCCAGCAGTTTGGGGACAGGGGTTAATTCACCCCTCCACTTT.

This clonotype was counted many times. The chain combines TRBV7-2 with TRBJ2-6; 9 bases fit TRBD1. CDR1 SGHTA and CDR2 FQGNSA come from the germline V gene. V gave up 4 bases and J gave up 0 bases; unmatched junction bases: 4. The CDR3 covers 17 residues. The CDR3 nucleotides read TGTGCCAGCAGCTGGGGACAGGGACTCTCTGGGGCCAACGTCCTGACTTTC. Amino acid sequence: CASSWGQGLSGANVLTF.

This clonotype has more than one count but fewer than ten. At one end, the junction sequence differs from germline, possibly due to a read error. The rearrangement joins TRBV3-1 to TRBJ2-1; TRBD2 matches at 9 bases. Germline CDR1 and CDR2: LGHDT and YNNKEL (reference sequence). CDR3 length: 16 residues. CDR3 sequence reads: CACSPYPLAGNNEQFF. DNA of the CDR3: TGTGCCTGCAGCCCCTATCCCCTAGCGGGAAACAATGAGCAGTTCTTC.

This clonotype was observed many times. V and J are TRBV11-2 and TRBJ1-3; D ambiguous. From germline, CDR1 is SGHAT and CDR2 FQNNGV. The V end was cut by 5 bases, the J end by 0 bases, with 11 bases between. The CDR3 length is 15 residues. CDR3 bases: TGTGCCAGCAGCCAGCGCCGGGGCTCTGGAAACACCATATATTTT. It encodes CASSQRRGSGNTIYF.

This clonotype was recorded many times. The chain has TRBV12-3 or TRBV12-4 and TRBJ1-5, with 11 positions matching TRBD1. The CDR3 length is 14 residues. Trimming removed 6 bases from V and 3 bases from J; junction bases left unmatched: 1. CDR3 amino acids: CASRGQGDNQPQHF. As DNA, the CDR3 is TGTGCCAGCAGGGGACAGGGGGACAATCAGCCCCAGCATTTT.

There are many counts of this clonotype. The V gene is TRBV7-2, the J gene TRBJ2-7; 8 bases match TRBD2. In germline, CDR1 is SGHTA, CDR2 FQGNSA. This CDR3 has 17 amino acids. V dropped 5 bases and J dropped 2; count of bases not matched to a gene: 14. CDR3 in amino acids: CASSTRGSGGLTYEQYF. CDR3 DNA sequence: TGTGCCAGCAGCACCCGGGGAAGCGGGGGACTAACCTACGAGCAGTACTTC.

This clonotype has a count of ten or more. The chain couples TRBV6-2 or TRBV6-3 to TRBJ2-5, with 10 positions matching TRBD2. Germline V gene sequence: CDR1 MNHEY, CDR2 SVGEGT. The CDR3 has 17 amino acids. Trimming took 4 bases from V and 0 from J; bases not matched to a gene: 8. CDR3 protein: CASSFPSSGGYQETQYF. The CDR3 nucleotides read TGTGCCAGCAGTTTTCCCTCTAGCGGGGGTTACCAAGAGACCCAGTACTTC.

The table lists this clonotype with many counts. The rearrangement uses TRBV6-1 and TRBJ2-7; 7 bases agree with TRBD2. There are 13 residues in the CDR3. CDR1 and CDR2 (germline): MNHNS, SASEGT. J was trimmed by 3 bases and V by 7 bases; bases with no gene match: 6. CDR3 in DNA: TGTGCCAGCACGAAGCGGGGCCTCTACGAGCAGTACTTC. Amino acid sequence: CASTKRGLYEQYF.

This clonotype was found many times. The rearrangement joins TRBV7-9 to TRBJ1-1, with D uncertain. CDR3 length: 15 amino acids. The V end lost 4 bases, the J end lost 3 bases, and 15 bases lay between the germline ends. Germline lookup yields CDR1 SEHNR and CDR2 FQNEAQ (reference sequence). CDR3 coding DNA: TGTGCCAGCAGCTCGTGGGGATTCGGTTACACTGAAGCTTTCTTT. Amino acid sequence: CASSSWGFGYTEAFF.

The sample holds many counts of this clonotype. V usage is TRBV5-4 and J usage is TRBJ2-1; TRBD2 might be the D (7 bases). Trimming removed 2 bases from V and 8 bases from J, with 14 bases in between. CDR3 length: 14 residues. Looked up from germline, CDR1 is SGHNT and CDR2 is YYREEE (reference sequence). This CDR3 is CASSFRGGKDEQFF. As DNA, the CDR3 is TGTGCCAGCAGCTTTCGCGGGGGCAAGGATGAGCAGTTCTTC.

This clonotype was found many times. The chain couples TRBV7-2 to TRBJ1-2; D not resolved. The CDR3 consists of 15 residues. Trimming removed 5 bases from V and 0 bases from J, with 13 bases in between. The germline gives CDR1 SGHTA, CDR2 FQGNSA. The CDR3: CASSLDPAANYGYTF. In DNA, the CDR3 is TGTGCCAGCAGCCTCGATCCCGCTGCTAACTATGGCTACACCTTC.

This clonotype was recorded many times. This chain connects TRBV24-1 to TRBJ2-6; D uncertain. CDR3 length equals 13 residues. The V and J ends lost 6 bases and 2 bases respectively, with 4 bases between them. CDR1 and CDR2 from the germline V gene are KGHDR and SFDVKD. The CDR3 nucleotides read TGTGCCACCAGTCTTCCTGGGGCCAACGTCCTGACTTTC. Its protein product is CATSLPGANVLTF.

This clonotype was counted ten times or more. The CDR3 region is CASSQVLNTEAFF. CDR3 DNA: TGCGCCAGCAGCCAAGTTTTGAACACTGAAGCTTTCTTT. The chain is built from TRBV4-1 and TRBJ1-1; D ambiguous. The V gene's germline CDR1 is MGHRA and CDR2 YSYEKL. Trimming pared 1 base from V and 0 bases from J, leaving 3 bases between. The CDR3 has 13 amino acids.

This clonotype occurred many times. The genes are TRBV18 and TRBJ1-2; maybe TRBD1 (5 bases). Germline values: CDR1 KGHSH, CDR2 LQKENI. The CDR3 length is 13 residues. V lost 5 bases, J lost 2 bases, and 9 bases lay in between. CDR3 amino acids: CASSEDTNYGYTF. Here the CDR3 DNA reads TGTGCCAGCTCAGAGGACACGAACTATGGCTACACCTTC.

The table lists this clonotype with many counts. The chain joins TRBV11-3 to TRBJ2-1; 11 bases are shared with TRBD2. The CDR3 has 15 amino acids. Germline-derived CDR1 and CDR2 are SGHNT and YENEEA. V lost 4 bases and J lost 1; bases outside the gene matches: 0. The CDR3 DNA follows: TGTGCCAGCAGCTCTAGCGGGGGGTCCTACAATGAGCAGTTCTTC. It translates to CASSSSGGSYNEQFF.